This T cell receptor (beta chain) was captured in a study of identical twins. The study's findings and limits: Weaker excess twin sharing was observed in beta out-of-frame sequences. Insertions were fewer in abundant cord blood beta clonotypes, whereas memory repertoires showed none of this pattern.

V dropped 3 bases and J dropped 2 bases, with 13 bases sitting between them. CDR1 and CDR2 (germline): SGHRS, YFSETQ. The length of the CDR3 is 15 residues. Healthy Caucasians, and only they, were the donors. To note about this clonotype: The antigen is undetermined.

A universal primer site arose from template switching, and cDNA bore unique molecular identifiers. Using its own MiXCR run on the 5' RACE reads, TCRdb lists one record per CDR3 protein. Of 1.5 million or so distinct CDR3 sequences listed, about 32% are singletons. The sequenced sample was cord blood. The chain uses TRBV5-1 and TRBJ2-3; no definite D call. This clonotype was obtained from a newborn girl in good health. CDR3 in amino acids: CASSSRADNTDTQYF. In DNA form, the CDR3 reads TGCGCCAGCAGCTCCCGAGCAGATAACACAGATACGCAGTATTTT.